The source of this T cell receptor beta chain is a study of human T cells and chemical hapten exposure. The ends were cut back, 3 bases at V and 7 bases at J, with 13 bases in the middle. The germline CDR1 and CDR2 sequences are SGHRS and YFSETQ. The CDR3 has 14 amino acids. Many counts were recorded for this clonotype. Time point denoted: patch test 2, 6 weeks after DPC sensitization. Treatment of the sample: therapeutic diphenylcyclopropenone sensitization with weekly scalp DPC. TCRdb ran MiXCR on the RACE reads and lists one entry per CDR3 protein. The sample has about 40,000 distinct CDR3 sequences; about 3.5% are singletons.

The chain carries TRBV5-1 and TRBJ2-2; D ambiguous. The sequence derives from a man aged 35 to 55 with alopecia areata. Some clones in this sample may be carry-over from other donors' samples. The sample here was whole blood, taken in connection with sensitization to the hapten diphenylcyclopropenone (DPC). CDR3 protein: CASSYTLTVGELFF. In DNA, the CDR3 is TGCGCCAGCAGCTACACCCTCACAGTCGGGGAGCTGTTTTTT.